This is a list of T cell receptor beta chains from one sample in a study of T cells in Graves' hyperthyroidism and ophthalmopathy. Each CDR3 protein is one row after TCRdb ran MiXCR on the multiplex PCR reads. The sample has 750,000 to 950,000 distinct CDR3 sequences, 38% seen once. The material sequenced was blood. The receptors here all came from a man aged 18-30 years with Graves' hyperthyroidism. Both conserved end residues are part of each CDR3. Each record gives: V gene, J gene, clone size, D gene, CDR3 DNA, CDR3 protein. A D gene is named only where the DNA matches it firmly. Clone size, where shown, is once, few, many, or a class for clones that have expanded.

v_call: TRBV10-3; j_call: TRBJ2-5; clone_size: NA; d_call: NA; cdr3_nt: TGTGCCATCAGAGCGGCCTCCGAAGAGACCCAGTACTTC; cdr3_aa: CAIRAASEETQYF
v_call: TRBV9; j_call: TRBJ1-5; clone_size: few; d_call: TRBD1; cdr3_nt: TGTGCCAGCCCTTGGGGAGGGGGCAATTGCAATCAGCCCCAGCATTTT; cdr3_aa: CASPWGGGNCNQPQHF
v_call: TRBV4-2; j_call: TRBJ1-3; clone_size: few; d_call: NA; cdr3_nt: TGTGCCAGCAGCCCTTACAGGGACTCTGGAAACACCATATATTTT; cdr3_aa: CASSPYRDSGNTIYF
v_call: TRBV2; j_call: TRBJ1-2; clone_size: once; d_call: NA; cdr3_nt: TGTGCCAGCAGTGAAGGTCCGGTTTATGGCTACACCTTC; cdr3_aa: CASSEGPVYGYTF
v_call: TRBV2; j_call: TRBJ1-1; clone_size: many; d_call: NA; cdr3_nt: TGTGCCAGCAATGGGGGCTTGGGGACTGAAGCTTTCTTT; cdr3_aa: CASNGGLGTEAFF
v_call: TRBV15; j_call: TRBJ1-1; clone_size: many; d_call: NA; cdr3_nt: TGTGCCACCAGCAGAGAGGGGACGCGCACTGAAGCTTTCTTT; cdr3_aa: CATSREGTRTEAFF
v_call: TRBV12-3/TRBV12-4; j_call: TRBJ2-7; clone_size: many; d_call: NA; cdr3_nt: TGTGCCAGCAGTTTTAGCTATAGAGGGATCGAGCAGTACTTC; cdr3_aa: CASSFSYRGIEQYF
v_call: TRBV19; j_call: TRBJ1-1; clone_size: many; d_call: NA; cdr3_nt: TGTGCCAGTAGTATTTCGACAGGTGGGGCTGAAGCTTTCTTT; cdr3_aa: CASSISTGGAEAFF
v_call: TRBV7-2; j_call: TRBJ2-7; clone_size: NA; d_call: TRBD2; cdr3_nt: TGTGCCAGCAGCTTATGGGGGGGGAGGACGGAGCAGTACTTC; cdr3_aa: CASSLWGGRTEQYF
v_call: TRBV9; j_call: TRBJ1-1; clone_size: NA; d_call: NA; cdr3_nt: TGTGCCAGTAGCGGAACTAGGGCGGTGGAAGCTTTCTTT; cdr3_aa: CASSGTRAVEAFF
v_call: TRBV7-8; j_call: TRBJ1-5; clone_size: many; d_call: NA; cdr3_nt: TGTGCCAGCAGCTTAGTGGCGGAGCCCCAGCATTTT; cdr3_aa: CASSLVAEPQHF
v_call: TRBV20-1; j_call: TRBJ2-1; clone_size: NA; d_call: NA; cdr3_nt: TGCAGTGCTAGAAGATTGGGGGATGAGCAGTTCTTC; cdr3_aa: CSARRLGDEQFF
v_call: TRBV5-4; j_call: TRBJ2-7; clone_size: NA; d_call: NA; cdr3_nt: TGTGCCAGCAGGTTGGCCTCGAACGAGCAGTACTTC; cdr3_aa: CASRLASNEQYF
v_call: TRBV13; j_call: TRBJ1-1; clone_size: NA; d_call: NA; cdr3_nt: TGTGCCAGCAGCCCGTTAGGGGAAACTGAAGCTTTCTTT; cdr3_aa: CASSPLGETEAFF
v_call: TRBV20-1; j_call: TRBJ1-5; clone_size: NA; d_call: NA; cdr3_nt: TGCAGTGCTCGGCAGGGAGCACCAGAGGGTCAGCCCCAGCATTTT; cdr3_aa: CSARQGAPEGQPQHF
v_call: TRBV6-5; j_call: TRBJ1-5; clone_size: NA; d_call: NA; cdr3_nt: TGTGCCAGCAACCCAGCCAGCGAGCCCCAGCATTTT; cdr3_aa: CASNPASEPQHF
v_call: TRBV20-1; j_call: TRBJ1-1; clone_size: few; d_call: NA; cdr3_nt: TGCAGTGCTAGGCAAGTCACTGAAGCTTTCTTT; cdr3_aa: CSARQVTEAFF